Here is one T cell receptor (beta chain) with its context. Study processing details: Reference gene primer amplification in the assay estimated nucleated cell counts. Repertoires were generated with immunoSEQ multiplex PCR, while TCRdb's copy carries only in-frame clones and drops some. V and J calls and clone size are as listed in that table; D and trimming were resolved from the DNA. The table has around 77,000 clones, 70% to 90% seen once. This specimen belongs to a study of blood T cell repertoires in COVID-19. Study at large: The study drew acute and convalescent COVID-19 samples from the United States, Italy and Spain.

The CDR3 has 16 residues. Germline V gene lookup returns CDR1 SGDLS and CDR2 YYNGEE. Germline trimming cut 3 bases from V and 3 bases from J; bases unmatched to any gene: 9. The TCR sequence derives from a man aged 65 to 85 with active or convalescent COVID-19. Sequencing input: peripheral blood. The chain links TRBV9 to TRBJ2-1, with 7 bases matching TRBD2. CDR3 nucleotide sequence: TGTGCCAGCAGCGGAACTAGGCTAGCGGACTACAATGAGCAGTTCTTC. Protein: CASSGTRLADYNEQFF.